This TCR beta chain was captured by sequencing in a study of blood T cell repertoires in COVID-19. This CDR3 contains 13 residues. V lost 4 bases to trimming and J lost 6 bases, with 13 bases between them. Germline CDR1 is MDHEN and CDR2 is SYDVKM. Assay: immunoSEQ multiplex PCR; the TCRdb copy retains only in-frame clones and omits some. The table lists fewer than 400,000 clones, 85% of them singletons. Specimen: PBMCs or T cells enriched from blood (not recorded which). This clonotype originated in a woman in her thirties who had been exposed to COVID-19. V is TRBV28 and J is TRBJ2-7; no clear D. The CDR3, as DNA: TGTGCCAGCAGTTCCTTTGGAGCCCGCGAGCAGTACTTC. Protein sequence: CASSSFGAREQYF.